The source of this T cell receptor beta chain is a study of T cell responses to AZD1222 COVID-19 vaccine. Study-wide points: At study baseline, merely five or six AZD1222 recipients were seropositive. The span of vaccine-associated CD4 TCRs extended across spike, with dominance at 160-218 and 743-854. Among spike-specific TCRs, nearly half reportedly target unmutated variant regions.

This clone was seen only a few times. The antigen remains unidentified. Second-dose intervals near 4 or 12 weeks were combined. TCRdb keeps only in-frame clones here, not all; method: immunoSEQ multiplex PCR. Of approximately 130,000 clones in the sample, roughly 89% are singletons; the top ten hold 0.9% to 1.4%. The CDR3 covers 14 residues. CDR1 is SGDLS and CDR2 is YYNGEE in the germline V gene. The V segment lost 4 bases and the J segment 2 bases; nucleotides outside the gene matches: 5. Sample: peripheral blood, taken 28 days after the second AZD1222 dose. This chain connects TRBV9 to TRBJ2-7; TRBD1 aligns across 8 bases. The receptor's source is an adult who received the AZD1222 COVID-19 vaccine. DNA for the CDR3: TGTGCCAGCAGCCCGACGGACAGGGCCTACGAGCAGTACTTC. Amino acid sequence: CASSPTDRAYEQYF.